This T cell receptor (beta chain) appears in the sequencing data of a study of shared clonotypes between healthy human individuals. Study-wide results and limits: The study generally estimated greater richness for naive than memory subsets.

This CDR3 spans 15 amino acids. Trimming took 6 bases from V and 3 from J, leaving 15 bases between them. Germline loops: CDR1 MNHNY, CDR2 SVGAGI (reference sequence). In the sorted-subset replicate PCRs, approximately 200 ng DNA, some 30,000 T cell genomes, was used. Profiled with immunoSEQ multiplex PCR; TCRdb holds only in-frame clones, not every one. The sample consists of 2 million to 3 million clones, roughly nine tenths of them appearing once. As for this clone: Its antigen is not identified.

What was sequenced was naive CD4+ T cells sorted from blood. The subset was: CD45RA+ positively selected. The V call is TRBV6-6, the J call TRBJ1-5; a possible D gene is TRBD1 (6 bases). This clonotype was sampled from a man aged 18 to 35 in good health. The CDR3 is CASRNNRAFNQPQHF. Written as DNA, the CDR3 is TGTGCCAGCAGAAACAACAGGGCGTTCAATCAGCCCCAGCATTTT.